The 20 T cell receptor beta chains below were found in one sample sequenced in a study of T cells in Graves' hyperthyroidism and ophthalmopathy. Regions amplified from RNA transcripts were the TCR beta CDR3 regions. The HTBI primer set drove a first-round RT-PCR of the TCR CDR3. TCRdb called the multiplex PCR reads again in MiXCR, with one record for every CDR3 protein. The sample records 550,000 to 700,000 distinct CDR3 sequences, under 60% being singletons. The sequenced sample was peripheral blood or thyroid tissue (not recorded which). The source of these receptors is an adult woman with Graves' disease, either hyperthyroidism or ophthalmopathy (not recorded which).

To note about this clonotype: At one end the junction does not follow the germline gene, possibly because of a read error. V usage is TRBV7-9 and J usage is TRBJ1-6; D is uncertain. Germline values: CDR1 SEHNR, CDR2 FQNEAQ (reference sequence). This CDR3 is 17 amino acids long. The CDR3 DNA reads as TGCGCCAGCAGCCAAGAGATCGTCCACTCCTATAATTCACCCCTCCACTTT. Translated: CASSQEIVHSYNSPLHF.

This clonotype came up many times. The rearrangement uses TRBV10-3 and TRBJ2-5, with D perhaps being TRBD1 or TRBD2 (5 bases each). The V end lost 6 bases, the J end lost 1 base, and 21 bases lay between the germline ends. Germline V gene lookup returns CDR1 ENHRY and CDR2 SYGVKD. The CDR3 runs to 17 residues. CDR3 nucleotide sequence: TGTGCCATCAGAAGGGAGCTAGCCGGGACGACCCAAGAGACCCAGTACTTC. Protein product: CAIRRELAGTTQETQYF.

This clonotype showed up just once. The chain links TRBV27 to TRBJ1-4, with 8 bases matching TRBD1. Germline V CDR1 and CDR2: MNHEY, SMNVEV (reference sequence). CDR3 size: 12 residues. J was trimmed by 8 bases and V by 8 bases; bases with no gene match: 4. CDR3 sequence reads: CASLDRVEKLFF. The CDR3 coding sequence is TGTGCCAGCTTGGACAGGGTAGAAAAACTGTTTTTT.

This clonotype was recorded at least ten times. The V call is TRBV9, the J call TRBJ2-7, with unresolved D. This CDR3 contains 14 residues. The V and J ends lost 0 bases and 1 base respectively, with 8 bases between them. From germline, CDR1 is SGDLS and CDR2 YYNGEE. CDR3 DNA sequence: TGTGCCAGCAGCGTAGGGGCCAATTCCTACGAGCAGTACTTC. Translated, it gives CASSVGANSYEQYF.

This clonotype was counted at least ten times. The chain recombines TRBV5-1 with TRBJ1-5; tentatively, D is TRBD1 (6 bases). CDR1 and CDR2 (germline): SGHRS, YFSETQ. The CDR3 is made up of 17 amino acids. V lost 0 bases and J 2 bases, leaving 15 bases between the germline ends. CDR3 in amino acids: CASSLGAGENGNQPQHF. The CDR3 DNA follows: TGCGCCAGCAGCTTGGGGGCAGGGGAGAATGGCAATCAGCCCCAGCATTTT.

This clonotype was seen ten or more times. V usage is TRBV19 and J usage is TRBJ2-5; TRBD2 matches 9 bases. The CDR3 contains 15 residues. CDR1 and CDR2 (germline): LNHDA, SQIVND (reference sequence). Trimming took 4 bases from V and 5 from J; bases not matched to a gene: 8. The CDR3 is CASSKTSGAYETQYF. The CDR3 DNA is TGTGCCAGTAGTAAGACTAGCGGAGCCTACGAGACCCAGTACTTC.

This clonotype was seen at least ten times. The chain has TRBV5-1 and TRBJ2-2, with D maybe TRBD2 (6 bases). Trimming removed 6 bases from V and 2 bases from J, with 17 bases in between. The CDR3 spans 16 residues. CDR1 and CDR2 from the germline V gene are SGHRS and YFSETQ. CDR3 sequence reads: CASTQTEGYNTGELFF. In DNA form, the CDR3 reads TGCGCCAGCACCCAAACGGAGGGCTACAACACCGGGGAGCTGTTTTTT.

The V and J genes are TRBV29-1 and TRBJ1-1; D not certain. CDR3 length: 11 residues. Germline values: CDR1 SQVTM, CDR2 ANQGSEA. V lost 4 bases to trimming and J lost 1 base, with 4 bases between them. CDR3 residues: CSVAENTEAFF. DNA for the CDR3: TGCAGCGTTGCTGAGAACACTGAAGCTTTCTTT.

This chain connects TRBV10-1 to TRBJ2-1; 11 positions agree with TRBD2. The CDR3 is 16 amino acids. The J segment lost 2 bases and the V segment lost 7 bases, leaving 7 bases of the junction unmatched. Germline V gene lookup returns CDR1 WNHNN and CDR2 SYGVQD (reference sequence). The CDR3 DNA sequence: TGCGCCAGCACACCGGGACTAGCGGACCCCTACAATGAGCAGTTCTTC. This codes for CASTPGLADPYNEQFF.

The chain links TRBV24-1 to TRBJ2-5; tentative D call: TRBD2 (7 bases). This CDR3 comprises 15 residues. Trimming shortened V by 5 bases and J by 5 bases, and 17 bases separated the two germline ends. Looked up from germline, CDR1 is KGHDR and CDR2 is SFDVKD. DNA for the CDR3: TGTGCCACCAGTGCTAGCTCTGGGGGGGCGGAGACCCAGTACTTC. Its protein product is CATSASSGGAETQYF.

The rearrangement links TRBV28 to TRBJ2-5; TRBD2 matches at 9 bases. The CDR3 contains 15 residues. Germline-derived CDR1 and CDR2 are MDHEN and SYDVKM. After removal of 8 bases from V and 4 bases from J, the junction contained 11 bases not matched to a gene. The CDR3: CASRAAGGSLETQYF. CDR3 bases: TGTGCCAGCCGGGCGGCGGGAGGGAGTCTAGAGACCCAGTACTTC. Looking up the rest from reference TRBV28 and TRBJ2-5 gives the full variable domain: DVKVTQSSRYLVKRTGEKVFLECVQDMDHENMFWYRQDPGLGLRLIYFSYDVKMKEKGDIPEGYSVSREKKERFSLILESASTNQTSMYLCASRAAGGSLETQYFGPGTRLLVL.

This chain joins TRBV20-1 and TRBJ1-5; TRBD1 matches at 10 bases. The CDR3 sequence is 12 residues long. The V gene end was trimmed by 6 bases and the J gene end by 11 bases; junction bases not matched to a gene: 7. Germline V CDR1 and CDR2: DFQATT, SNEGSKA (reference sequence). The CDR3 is CSAGQGSLSQHF. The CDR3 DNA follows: TGCAGTGCGGGACAGGGGTCCCTGTCCCAGCATTTT.

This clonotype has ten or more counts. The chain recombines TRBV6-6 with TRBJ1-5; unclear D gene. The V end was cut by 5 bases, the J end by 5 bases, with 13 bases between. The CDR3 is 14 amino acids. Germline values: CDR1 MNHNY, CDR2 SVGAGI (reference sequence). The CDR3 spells CASSSRESHQPQHF. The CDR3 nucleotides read TGTGCCAGCAGTAGTCGCGAAAGTCATCAGCCCCAGCATTTT.

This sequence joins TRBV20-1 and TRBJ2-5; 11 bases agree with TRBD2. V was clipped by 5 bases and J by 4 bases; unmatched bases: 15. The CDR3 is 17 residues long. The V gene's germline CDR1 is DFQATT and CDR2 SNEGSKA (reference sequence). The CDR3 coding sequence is TGCAGTGCTCGACGGACTAGCGGGCCACGAGGGGGAGAGACCCAGTACTTC. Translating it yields CSARRTSGPRGGETQYF.

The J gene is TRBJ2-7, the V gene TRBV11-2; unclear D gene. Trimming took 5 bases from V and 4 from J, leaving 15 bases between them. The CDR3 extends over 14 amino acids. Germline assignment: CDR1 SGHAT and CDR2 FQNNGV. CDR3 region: CASSVGWVRYEQYF. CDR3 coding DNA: TGTGCCAGCAGCGTGGGGTGGGTACGGTACGAGCAGTACTTC.

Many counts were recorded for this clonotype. The CDR3 sequence: CASSPGQGITEAFF. The CDR3 coding sequence is TGTGCCAGCAGTCCGGGACAGGGCATCACTGAAGCTTTCTTT. The chain uses TRBV3-1 and TRBJ1-1; 9 bases match TRBD1. V lost 6 bases, J lost 4 bases, and 6 bases stayed unmatched. The CDR3 has 14 residues. Per germline, CDR1 LGHDT and CDR2 YNNKEL (reference sequence).

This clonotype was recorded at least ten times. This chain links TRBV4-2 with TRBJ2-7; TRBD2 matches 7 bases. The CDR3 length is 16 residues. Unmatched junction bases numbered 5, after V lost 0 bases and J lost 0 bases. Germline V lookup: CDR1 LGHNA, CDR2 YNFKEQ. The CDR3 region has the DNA TGTGCCAGCAGCCAAGATCTGGGACTACACTCCTACGAGCAGTACTTC. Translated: CASSQDLGLHSYEQYF.

CDR3 sequence: CASSHPEGGYGYTF. The CDR3 nucleotides read TGTGCCAGCAGCCACCCCGAGGGCGGCTATGGCTACACCTTC. The V call is TRBV5-5, the J call TRBJ1-2; no definite D call. In germline, CDR1 is SGHKS, CDR2 YYEKEE (reference sequence). The CDR3 is 14 amino acids. Trimming shortened V by 4 bases and J by 4 bases, and 14 bases separated the two germline ends.

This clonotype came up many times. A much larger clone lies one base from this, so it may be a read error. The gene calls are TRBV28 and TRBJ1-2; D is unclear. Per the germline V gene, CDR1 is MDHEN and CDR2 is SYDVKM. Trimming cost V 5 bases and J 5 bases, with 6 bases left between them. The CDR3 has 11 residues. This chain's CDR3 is CASSDWYGYTF. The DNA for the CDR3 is TGTGCCAGCAGTGACTGGTATGGCTACACCTTC.

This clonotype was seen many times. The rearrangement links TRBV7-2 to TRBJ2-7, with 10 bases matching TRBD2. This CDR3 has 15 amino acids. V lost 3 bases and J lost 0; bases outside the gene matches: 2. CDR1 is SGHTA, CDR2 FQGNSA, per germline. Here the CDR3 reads CASSFASGGSYEQYF. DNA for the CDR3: TGTGCCAGCAGCTTCGCTAGCGGGGGCTCCTACGAGCAGTACTTC.